These 7 T cell receptor beta chains originate from one sample sequenced in a study of T cells in localized non-small cell lung cancer. The table came from immunoSEQ multiplex PCR; TCRdb's copy has only in-frame clones and leaves some out. Found here are tens of thousands of clones, over 80% of them singletons; the top ten hold 4% to 4.5%. This specimen was peripheral blood mononuclear cells, taken before any cancer treatment. The receptors derive from a woman aged 40 to 75 with stage III lung adenocarcinoma.

In its sample, this clone was seen a few times. The genes are TRBV18 and TRBJ1-3; no clear D gene. The CDR3 totals 17 residues. Trimming took 3 bases from V and 2 from J, leaving 17 bases between them. Looked up from germline, CDR1 is KGHSH and CDR2 is LQKENI. The CDR3: CASSPQTVMAAGNTIYF. The CDR3 DNA follows: TGTGCCAGCTCACCCCAGACCGTCATGGCGGCTGGAAACACCATATATTTT.

The V call is TRBV10-3, the J call TRBJ1-5; D is ambiguous. Per germline, CDR1 ENHRY and CDR2 SYGVKD. CDR3 size: 14 residues. Deletions cut 2 bases from V and 3 bases from J, with 8 bases between. CDR3 amino acids: CAISEPGSNQPQHF. In DNA form, the CDR3 reads TGTGCCATCAGTGAGCCCGGGTCCAATCAGCCCCAGCATTTT.

This chain uses TRBV28 with TRBJ1-3; D gene ambiguous. The CDR3 has 16 residues. The V end was cut by 4 bases, the J end by 1 base, with 14 bases between. Germline V CDR1 and CDR2: MDHEN, SYDVKM. The CDR3 nucleotides are TGTGCCAGCAGTTCCCCGGGATTTGAGTCTGGAAACACCATATATTTT. Its translation: CASSSPGFESGNTIYF.

The chain has TRBV11-2 and TRBJ2-3, with D possibly matching TRBD2 (7 bases). Germline V gene lookup returns CDR1 SGHAT and CDR2 FQNNGV. Trimming removed 5 bases from V and 4 bases from J, with 16 bases in between. CDR3 length: 15 amino acids. CDR3 sequence: CASSPGAGAADTQYF. The CDR3 nucleotides read TGTGCCAGCAGCCCGGGGGCGGGAGCCGCAGATACGCAGTATTTT.

The chain carries TRBV7-2 and TRBJ2-7, with 10 bases that match TRBD2. Germline V CDR1 and CDR2: SGHTA, FQGNSA. The CDR3 loop spans 17 amino acids. Trimming removed 0 bases from V and 7 bases from J; junction bases left unmatched: 12. The CDR3 region is CASSLAASGSLSREQYF. CDR3 in DNA: TGTGCCAGCAGCTTAGCGGCTAGCGGGAGTCTTTCGAGAGAGCAGTACTTC.

This chain uses TRBV5-1 with TRBJ2-5; TRBD2 aligns across 13 bases. The CDR3 has 17 amino acids. Trimming removed 0 bases from V and 4 bases from J; junction bases left unmatched: 6. Per germline, CDR1 SGHRS and CDR2 YFSETQ. DNA for the CDR3: TGCGCCAGCAGCTTGGGACTAGCGGGAGGCCTTGGAGAGACCCAGTACTTC. Amino acid sequence: CASSLGLAGGLGETQYF.

V usage is TRBV9 and J usage is TRBJ2-3, with D unresolved. Deletions cut 0 bases from V and 2 bases from J, with 13 bases between. The V gene's germline CDR1 is SGDLS and CDR2 YYNGEE. The CDR3 loop spans 16 amino acids. Here the CDR3 reads CASSVGPMSLTDTQYF. CDR3 in DNA: TGTGCCAGCAGCGTAGGGCCGATGAGTCTCACAGATACGCAGTATTTT. Together with reference TRBV9 and TRBJ2-3, the CDR3 gives the full variable domain: DSGVTQTPKHLITATGQRVTLRCSPRSGDLSVYWYQQSLDQGLQFLIQYYNGEERAKGNILERFSAQQFPDLHSELNLSSLELGDSALYFCASSVGPMSLTDTQYFGPGTRLTVL.